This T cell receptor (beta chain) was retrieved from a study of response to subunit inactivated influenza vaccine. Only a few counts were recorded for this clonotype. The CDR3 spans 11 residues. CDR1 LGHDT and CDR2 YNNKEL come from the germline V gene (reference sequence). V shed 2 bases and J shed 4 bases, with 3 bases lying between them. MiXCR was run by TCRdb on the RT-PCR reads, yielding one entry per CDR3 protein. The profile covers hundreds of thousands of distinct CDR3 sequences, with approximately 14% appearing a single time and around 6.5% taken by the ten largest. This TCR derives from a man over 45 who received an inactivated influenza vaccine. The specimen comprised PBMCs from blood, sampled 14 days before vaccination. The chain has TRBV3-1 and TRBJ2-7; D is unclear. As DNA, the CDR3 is TGTGCCAGCAGCCAATATTACGAGCAGTACTTC. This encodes CASSQYYEQYF.